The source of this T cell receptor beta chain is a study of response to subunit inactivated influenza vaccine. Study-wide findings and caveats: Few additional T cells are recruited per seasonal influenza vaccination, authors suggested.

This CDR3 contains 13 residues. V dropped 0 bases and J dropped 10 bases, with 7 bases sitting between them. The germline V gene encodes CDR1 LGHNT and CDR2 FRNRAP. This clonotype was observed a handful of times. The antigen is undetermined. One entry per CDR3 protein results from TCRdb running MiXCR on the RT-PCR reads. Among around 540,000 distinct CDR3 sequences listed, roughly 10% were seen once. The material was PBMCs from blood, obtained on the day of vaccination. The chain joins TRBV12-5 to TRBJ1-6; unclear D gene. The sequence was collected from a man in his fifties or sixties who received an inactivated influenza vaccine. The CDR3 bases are TGTGCTAGTGGTTTGGTTGAAGGATCACCCCTCCACTTT. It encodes CASGLVEGSPLHF.